This T cell receptor beta chain emerged from a study of control samples from healthy donors and cancer patients. CDR1 is SGHTA, CDR2 FQGTGA, per germline. CDR3 length: 13 amino acids. Trimming shortened V by 5 bases and J by 8 bases, and 10 bases separated the two germline ends. The repertoire was sequenced with immunoSEQ multiplex PCR; TCRdb's copy has only in-frame clones and lacks some. The table has under 150,000 clones, more than 80% seen once. This chain joins TRBV7-3 and TRBJ1-6; D might be TRBD1 (5 bases). Sequencing was performed on PBMCs. This clonotype was obtained from a woman aged 45-65 years with colorectal cancer. CDR3 coding DNA: TGTGCCAGCAGCCCGGGGGGGGATTCACCCCTCCACTTT. Translation: CASSPGGDSPLHF.